This T cell receptor (beta chain) came from a study of technical replicates of blood from a handful of donors. Looked up from germline, CDR1 is LNHDA and CDR2 is SQIVND (reference sequence). Unmatched junction bases numbered 10, after V lost 5 bases and J lost 7 bases. The CDR3 has 15 residues. The protocol was immunoSEQ multiplex PCR, while the TCRdb copy is restricted to in-frame clones and leaves out a portion. The table has about 70,000 clones, about 90% seen once. The sample was PBMCs. V usage is TRBV19 and J usage is TRBJ1-4; 7 nucleotides line up with TRBD1. The receptor comes from a human donor in good health. Some clones in this sample may be carry-over from other donors' samples. The CDR3 DNA is TGTGCCAGTAGTCTCCTGACAGGGCTGGTTGAAAAACTGTTTTTT. Protein product: CASSLLTGLVEKLFF.